The 17 T cell receptor beta chains reported below all come from one sample, sequenced in a study of blood T cell repertoires in COVID-19. The data were produced by immunoSEQ multiplex PCR, yet TCRdb's version contains in-frame clones alone and is incomplete. This repertoire shows approximately 150,000 clones, roughly 87% found once; its top ten account for around 0.91%. Input material: peripheral blood. These receptors all stem from a woman between 45 and 60 years old with acute or convalescent COVID-19.

This clone has only a few counts. The chain employs TRBV18 and TRBJ1-3; tentative D call: TRBD1 (6 bases). The germline V and J ends were trimmed by 2 bases and 3 bases, with 8 bases remaining between them. Germline CDR1 reads KGHSH; CDR2 reads LQKENI. The CDR3 totals 14 residues. For the CDR3, the DNA is TGTGCCAGCTCACCAAGGGGGTTTGGAAACACCATATATTTT. Protein: CASSPRGFGNTIYF.

This chain joins TRBV15 and TRBJ2-7; D perhaps matches TRBD2 (7 bases). Germline V gene lookup returns CDR1 LNHNV and CDR2 YYDKDF (reference sequence). CDR3 length equals 15 residues. V shed 3 bases and J shed 2 bases, with 14 bases lying between them. Written as DNA, the CDR3 is TGTGCCACCAGCAGTCTGAGGGGGGGAACCTACGAGCAGTACTTC. It translates to CATSSLRGGTYEQYF.

This clone was observed at least ten times. The CDR3 region is CASSATGDEQYF. The CDR3 DNA reads TGTGCCAGCAGCGCGACAGGGGACGAGCAGTACTTC. The V gene is TRBV5-4, the J gene TRBJ2-7, with 8 bases matching TRBD1. This CDR3 is 12 amino acids long. Trimming took 4 bases from V and 5 from J; bases not matched to a gene: 2. CDR1 SGHNT and CDR2 YYREEE come from the germline V gene (reference sequence).

This clone was detected once. The chain uses TRBV19 and TRBJ1-2; tentatively, D is TRBD1 (5 bases). Germline-derived CDR1 and CDR2 are LNHDA and SQIVND (reference sequence). The CDR3 is 16 amino acids. V lost 3 bases to trimming and J lost 3 bases, with 17 bases between them. The CDR3 bases are TGTGCCAGTAGTATCTTTCTTTCGGGGGGTTACTATGGCTACACCTTC. It encodes CASSIFLSGGYYGYTF. The full variable domain, with the rest looked up from reference TRBV19 and TRBJ1-2, is DGGITQSPKYLFRKEGQNVTLSCEQNLNHDAMYWYRQDPGQGLRLIYYSQIVNDFQKGDIAEGYSVSREKKESFPLTVTSAQKNPTAFYLCASSIFLSGGYYGYTFGSGTRLTVV.

The chain employs TRBV5-4 and TRBJ2-1; no clear D. The CDR3 is made up of 13 amino acids. The germline CDR1 and CDR2 sequences are SGHNT and YYREEE (reference sequence). The ends were cut back, 2 bases at V and 8 bases at J, with 11 bases in the middle. In nucleotides, the CDR3 is TGTGCCAGCAGCTTTTACGGAGTGTATGAGCAGTTCTTC. It is translated as CASSFYGVYEQFF.

The rearrangement uses TRBV5-1 and TRBJ2-5, with TRBD2 matching over 10 bases. The germline V gene has CDR1 SGHRS and CDR2 YFSETQ. With 0 bases clipped from V and 1 base from J, the junction kept 0 bases outside the gene matches. This CDR3 is 15 amino acids long. The CDR3, as DNA: TGCGCCAGCAGCTTGGCTAGCGGGAGCCAAGAGACCCAGTACTTC. Protein product: CASSLASGSQETQYF.

This sequence joins TRBV7-3 and TRBJ2-1; perhaps TRBD2 as D (6 bases). This CDR3 is built from 15 residues. V lost 2 bases, J lost 6 bases, and 14 bases lay in between. Germline lookup yields CDR1 SGHTA and CDR2 FQGTGA. The CDR3 protein is CASSLGGDGGNEQFF. DNA of the CDR3: TGTGCCAGCAGCTTAGGCGGGGACGGAGGCAATGAGCAGTTCTTC.

The CDR3 sequence: CASSQAADTQYF. The CDR3 DNA is TGTGCCAGCAGCCAAGCCGCGGATACGCAGTATTTT. The chain joins TRBV3-1 (or the pseudogene TRBV3-2) to TRBJ2-3; D remains unclear. This CDR3 has 12 amino acids. V was pared by 1 base and J by 6 bases, with 5 bases between. Germline V gene data show CDR1 as LGHDT and CDR2 as YNNKEL (reference sequence).

The V and J genes are TRBV6-1 and TRBJ1-5; no definite D call. The V gene's germline CDR1 is MNHNS and CDR2 SASEGT. Trimming took 3 bases from V and 7 from J, leaving 10 bases between them. The CDR3 consists of 13 residues. As DNA, the CDR3 is TGTGCCAGCAGTGACAGTCTGAGGCAGCCCCAGCATTTT. Its translation is CASSDSLRQPQHF.

The V and J genes are TRBV5-8 and TRBJ2-7; D remains ambiguous. V lost 0 bases, J lost 0 bases, and 10 bases lay in between. The V gene's germline CDR1 is SGHTS and CDR2 YDEGEE. CDR3 length equals 15 residues. The CDR3 reads CASSLGWASSYEQYF. CDR3 DNA sequence: TGTGCCAGCAGCTTGGGATGGGCCAGCTCCTACGAGCAGTACTTC.

The chain carries TRBV24-1 and TRBJ1-2; 9 bases agree with TRBD1. The CDR3 loop spans 14 amino acids. Germline-derived CDR1 and CDR2 are KGHDR and SFDVKD. V was pared by 3 bases and J by 12 bases, with 10 bases of the junction left unmatched. Here the CDR3 reads CATSDPGQGETNTF. Written as DNA, the CDR3 is TGTGCCACCAGTGATCCGGGACAGGGAGAAACAAACACCTTC.

V gene TRBV3-1 (or the pseudogene TRBV3-2) combines with J gene TRBJ1-5, with D perhaps TRBD1 (6 bases). The CDR3 consists of 15 residues. Germline loops: CDR1 LGHDT, CDR2 YNNKEL (reference sequence). Trimming shortened V by 4 bases and J by 7 bases, and 17 bases separated the two germline ends. CDR3 sequence: CASSPQWGGPQPQHF. The DNA of the CDR3 is TGTGCCAGCAGCCCTCAATGGGGGGGGCCGCAGCCCCAGCATTTT.

This sequence joins TRBV12-3 or TRBV12-4 and TRBJ1-2; D not resolved. V dropped 3 bases and J dropped 4 bases, with 6 bases sitting between them. The CDR3 runs to 12 residues. The chain's CDR3 is CASSLGSYGYTF. The DNA for the CDR3 is TGTGCCAGCAGTTTGGGGAGCTATGGCTACACCTTC.

The DNA for the CDR3 is TGCGCCAGCAGCCTGCGGGTAGCGGCGGGGAATGAGCAGTTCTTC. This gives the protein CASSLRVAAGNEQFF. This chain links TRBV5-1 with TRBJ2-1; perhaps TRBD2 as D (6 bases). This CDR3 is built from 15 residues. Germline values: CDR1 SGHRS, CDR2 YFSETQ. Deletions cut 4 bases from V and 7 bases from J, with 18 bases between.

V is TRBV7-9 and J is TRBJ2-7, with unresolved D. V was trimmed by 0 bases and J by 1 base, leaving 7 bases between them. This CDR3 is built from 14 residues. Germline-derived CDR1 and CDR2 are SEHNR and FQNEAQ (reference sequence). CDR3 sequence (DNA): TGTGCCAGCAGCTTAGCTAGCCAGTCCTACGAGCAGTACTTC. It translates to CASSLASQSYEQYF.

For this clone: Different DNA sequences within this sample yield the same CDR3. CDR3: CASSVSGDTEAFF. The CDR3, as DNA: TGTGCCAGCAGCGTATCGGGGGACACTGAAGCTTTCTTT. The gene calls are TRBV9 and TRBJ1-1, with a tentative D call TRBD1 (5 bases). Germline V gene sequence: CDR1 SGDLS, CDR2 YYNGEE. The CDR3 sequence is 13 residues long. V lost 1 base and J 3 bases, leaving 7 bases between the germline ends.

This sequence joins TRBV28 and TRBJ2-2; a possible D gene is TRBD1 (5 bases). Per the germline V gene, CDR1 is MDHEN and CDR2 is SYDVKM. The length of the CDR3 is 15 residues. The ends were cut back, 5 bases at V and 4 bases at J, with 14 bases in the middle. The CDR3 loop reads CASSPPVRGTGELFF. DNA for the CDR3: TGTGCCAGCAGTCCTCCGGTTAGGGGCACCGGGGAGCTGTTTTTT. Using reference TRBV28 and TRBJ2-2 for the parts outside the CDR3, the full variable domain is DVKVTQSSRYLVKRTGEKVFLECVQDMDHENMFWYRQDPGLGLRLIYFSYDVKMKEKGDIPEGYSVSREKKERFSLILESASTNQTSMYLCASSPPVRGTGELFFGEGSRLTVL.